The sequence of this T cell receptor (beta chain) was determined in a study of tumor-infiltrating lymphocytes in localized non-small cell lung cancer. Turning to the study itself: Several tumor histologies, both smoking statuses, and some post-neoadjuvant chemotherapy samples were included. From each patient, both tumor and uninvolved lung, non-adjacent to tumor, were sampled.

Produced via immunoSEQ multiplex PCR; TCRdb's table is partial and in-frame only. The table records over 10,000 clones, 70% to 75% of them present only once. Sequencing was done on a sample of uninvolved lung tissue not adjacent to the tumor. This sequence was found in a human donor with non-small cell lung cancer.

Written as DNA, the CDR3 is TGTGCCAGCAGTCCGAAGTTCGGGGGCTCCTACAATGAGCAGTTCTTC. Translated: CASSPKFGGSYNEQFF. The chain combines TRBV11-1 with TRBJ2-1; D is perhaps TRBD2 (6 bases). Trimming pared 6 bases from V and 0 bases from J, leaving 15 bases between. The germline gives CDR1 SGHAT, CDR2 FQDESV (reference sequence). The CDR3 is 16 residues long.